Each of the 3 T cell receptor beta chains below was sequenced from the same sample in a study of cytomegalovirus exposure and HLA in healthy donors. The primer mix had 60 Vbeta and 13 Jbeta primers. The data were produced by immunoSEQ multiplex PCR, yet TCRdb's version contains in-frame clones alone and is incomplete. The data show about 170,000 clones, with over 80% seen just once and roughly 1.2% held by the top ten. Sequencing was performed on PBMCs. The receptors shown here come from a boy aged 2 to 10 in good health and CMV-seronegative.

This chain uses TRBV9 with TRBJ2-1, with 13 bases fitting TRBD2. The length of the CDR3 is 17 residues. After removal of 4 bases from V and 4 bases from J, the junction contained 8 bases not matched to a gene. In germline, CDR1 is SGDLS, CDR2 YYNGEE. The CDR3 sequence: CASSSSTSGGLYNEQFF. Here the CDR3 DNA reads TGTGCCAGCAGCTCCTCGACTAGCGGGGGGCTATACAATGAGCAGTTCTTC.

The genes are TRBV7-8 and TRBJ1-1, with TRBD1 as a possible D gene (5 bases). Deletions cut 4 bases from V and 7 bases from J, with 19 bases between. The CDR3 covers 15 residues. Germline values: CDR1 SGHVS, CDR2 FQNEAQ. CDR3 nucleotide sequence: TGTGCCAGCAGCTCTGGACGGAATTGGAGGGGTGAAGCTTTCTTT. Its translation is CASSSGRNWRGEAFF. Using reference TRBV7-8 and TRBJ1-1 for the parts outside the CDR3, the full variable domain is GAGVSQSPRYKVAKRGQDVALRCDPISGHVSLFWYQQALGQGPEFLTYFQNEAQLDKSGLPSDRFFAERPEGSVSTLKIQRTQQEDSAVYLCASSSGRNWRGEAFFGQGTRLTVV.

CDR3 bases: TGTGCCAGCAGTTTTGGGGTAGCGGGAGGGACTAACGAGGAAGATACGCAGTATTTT. Its protein is CASSFGVAGGTNEEDTQYF. The chain is built from TRBV27 and TRBJ2-3; TRBD2 matches 11 bases. After removal of 3 bases from V and 5 bases from J, the junction contained 16 bases not matched to a gene. Germline lookup yields CDR1 MNHEY and CDR2 SMNVEV (reference sequence). This CDR3 is built from 19 residues.